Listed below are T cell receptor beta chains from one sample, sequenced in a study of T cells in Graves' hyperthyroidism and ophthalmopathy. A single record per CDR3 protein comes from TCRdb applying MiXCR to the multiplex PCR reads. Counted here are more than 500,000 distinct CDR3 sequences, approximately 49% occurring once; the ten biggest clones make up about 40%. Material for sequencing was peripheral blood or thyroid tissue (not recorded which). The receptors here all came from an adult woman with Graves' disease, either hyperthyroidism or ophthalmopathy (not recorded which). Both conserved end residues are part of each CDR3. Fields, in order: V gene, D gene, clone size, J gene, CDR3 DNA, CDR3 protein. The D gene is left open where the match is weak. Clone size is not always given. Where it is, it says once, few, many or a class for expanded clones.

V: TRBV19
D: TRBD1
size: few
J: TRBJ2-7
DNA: TGTGCCAGTAGTTGGGACAGAGCCACCTACGAGCAGTACTTC
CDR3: CASSWDRATYEQYF

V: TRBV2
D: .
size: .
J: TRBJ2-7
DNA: TGTGCCAGCAGTCCTATCGGGCCCCTGGGACTTGCCCGGGGCCTCTACGAGCAGTACTTC
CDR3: CASSPIGPLGLARGLYEQYF

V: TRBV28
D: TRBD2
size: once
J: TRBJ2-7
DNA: TGTGCCAGCATGCTGACTAGCGAGAGTCGGCACGAGCAGTACTTC
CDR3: CASMLTSESRHEQYF

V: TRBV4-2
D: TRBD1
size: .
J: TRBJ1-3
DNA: TGTGCCAGCAGCCTGGGGACAGCTACCGATAATACCATATATTTT
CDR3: CASSLGTATDNTIYF

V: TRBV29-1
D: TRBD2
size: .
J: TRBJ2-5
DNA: TGCAGCGTTGAGTTGGGCAGGGAGGGGACCCAGTACTTC
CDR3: CSVELGREGTQYF

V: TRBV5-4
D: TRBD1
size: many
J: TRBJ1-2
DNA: TGTGCCAGCGGGGGACAGGGGCATGGCTACACCTTC
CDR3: CASGGQGHGYTF

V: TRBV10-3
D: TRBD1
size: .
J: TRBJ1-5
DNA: TGTGCCACCTCAACAGGGGATCAGCCCCAGCATTTT
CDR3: CATSTGDQPQHF

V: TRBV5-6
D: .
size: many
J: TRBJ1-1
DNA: TGTGCCAGCAGCTTGGGACCGCTTCAAACCAATGAAGCTTTCTTT
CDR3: CASSLGPLQTNEAFF

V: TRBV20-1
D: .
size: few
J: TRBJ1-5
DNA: TGCAGTGCTAGAGCTTTCCCAGGCCTTAGCAATCAGCCCCAGCATTTT
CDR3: CSARAFPGLSNQPQHF

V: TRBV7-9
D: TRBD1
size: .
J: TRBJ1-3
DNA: TGTGCCAGCGCCGGGACAGGGAACACCATATATTTT
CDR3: CASAGTGNTIYF

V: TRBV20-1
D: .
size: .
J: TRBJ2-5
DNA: TGCAGTGCTCTGGGGGCGGTTCAAGAGACCCAGTACTTC
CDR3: CSALGAVQETQYF

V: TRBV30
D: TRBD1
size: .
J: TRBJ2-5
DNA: TGTGCCTGGAGGAGGACAGGACCCCAAGAGACCCAGTACTTC
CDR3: CAWRRTGPQETQYF

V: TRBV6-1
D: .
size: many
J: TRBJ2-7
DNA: TGTGCCAGCAGTGAAGGGGGGACCGAGCAGTACTTC
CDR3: CASSEGGTEQYF

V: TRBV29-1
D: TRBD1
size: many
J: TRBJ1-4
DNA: TGCAGCGTTGAGGGACAGGGGAATGAAAAACTGTTTTTT
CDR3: CSVEGQGNEKLFF